This T cell receptor (beta chain) is drawn from a study of blood T cell repertoires in COVID-19. Overall study context: PBMCs, B-cell-depleted T cells, or T cells provided the cDNA or gDNA that made up the material.

The germline V gene has CDR1 SNHLY and CDR2 FYNNEI. This CDR3 contains 14 residues. The ends were cut back, 4 bases at V and 1 base at J, with 10 bases in the middle. Sequenced by immunoSEQ multiplex PCR; TCRdb stores in-frame clones only, minus some. The sample consists of about 14,000 clones, around 74% of them appearing once. Sequenced sample: peripheral blood. This chain joins TRBV2 and TRBJ1-1; D gene unclear. The source of this sequence is a woman older than 75 with acute or convalescent COVID-19. This chain's CDR3 is CASSVKGENTEAFF. For the CDR3, the DNA is TGTGCCAGCAGTGTGAAGGGAGAGAACACTGAAGCTTTCTTT.